This T cell receptor (beta chain) came from a study of post-analysis software for immune sequencing data. About the research overall: Patients with relapsing-remitting, secondary progressive and progressive-relapsing multiple sclerosis courses were all represented.

Included in the TCR beta cDNA libraries were unique molecular identifiers. cDNA molecules numbering 450,000 to 650,000 came from roughly 1.1 to 9.2 million T cells. Each CDR3 protein is one row after TCRdb ran MiXCR on the PCR reads. The sample consists of about 680,000 distinct CDR3 sequences, around 64% of them appearing once. Study results and limitations: Samples made in the same batch grouped tightly together by F measure. When compared against controls, multiple sclerosis patients showed significantly lower normalized Chao1 diversity. About five TRBV segments, including TRBV5-6, TRBV5-1 and TRBV20-1, were more frequent in patients than controls.

For this clonotype: Its antigen is currently unknown.

Germline-derived CDR1 and CDR2 are SGHRS and YFSETQ. The length of the CDR3 is 14 residues. Trimming took off 4 bases at V and 1 base at J, with 11 bases between the two ends. The sequenced sample consisted of blood. The rearrangement uses TRBV5-1 and TRBJ2-5, with D possibly being TRBD1 (5 bases). The TCR comes from a girl aged 2 to 9 with multiple sclerosis. The CDR3 region has the DNA TGCGCCAGCAGCCTACAGGCTAGCCAAGAGACCCAGTACTTC. It yields the protein CASSLQASQETQYF.